The 26 T cell receptor beta chains below come from one sample, sequenced in a study of shared clonotypes between healthy human individuals. Here immunoSEQ multiplex PCR was the method, and the copy in TCRdb shows in-frame clones only, minus some. The data show more than 2 million clones, around 95% seen once. Input material: naive CD4+ T cells sorted from blood. Sample subset: CD45RA+ positively selected. The receptors derive from a man aged 18 to 35 in good health.

The J gene is TRBJ2-3, the V gene TRBV7-2; no reliable D call. V gave up 1 base and J gave up 2 bases, with 10 bases separating them. Germline CDR1 and CDR2: SGHTA and FQGNSA. The CDR3 runs 15 residues. CDR3 amino acids: CASSLDRRPTDTQYF. In DNA form, the CDR3 reads TGTGCCAGCAGCTTAGATCGTCGGCCCACAGATACGCAGTATTTT.

The chain joins TRBV6-5 to TRBJ2-2; D perhaps matches TRBD2 (6 bases). This CDR3 region has 14 residues. Germline loops: CDR1 MNHEY, CDR2 SVGAGI. The V end was cut by 8 bases, the J end by 3 bases, with 13 bases between. DNA of the CDR3: TGTGCCAGCGGCGGGGCGCGGGACACCGGGGAGCTGTTTTTT. Residues: CASGGARDTGELFF.

The chain couples TRBV18 to TRBJ2-2; D gene unclear. Deletions cut 3 bases from V and 6 bases from J, with 11 bases between. The CDR3 is 14 amino acids. Germline loops: CDR1 KGHSH, CDR2 LQKENI. The CDR3 reads CASSPMVDSGELFF. The CDR3 nucleotides are TGTGCCAGCTCACCGATGGTAGATTCCGGGGAGCTGTTTTTT.

This chain links TRBV21-1 with TRBJ2-7; TRBD2 is the table's D call, not checked against the DNA. TRBV21-1 is noted as a pseudogene. The CDR3 has 17 amino acids. The CDR3 bases are TGTGCCAGCAGCAAAACCAAAGGACTAGCGGGAGGCTACGAGCAGTACTTC. It encodes CASSKTKGLAGGYEQYF.

On this clone itself: Other DNA sequences from this sample encode an identical CDR3 as well. The chain couples TRBV10-3 to TRBJ1-6; no firm D call. V was cut by 2 bases and J by 8 bases, with 4 bases left in between. This CDR3 spans 12 amino acids. CDR1 ENHRY and CDR2 SYGVKD come from the germline V gene. CDR3 sequence reads: CAISEVDSPLHF. The CDR3 bases are TGTGCCATCAGTGAGGTAGATTCACCCCTCCACTTT.

The genes are TRBV5-4 and TRBJ2-2; 7 bases are a match to TRBD1. Germline CDR1 is SGHNT and CDR2 is YYREEE (reference sequence). This CDR3 comprises 15 residues. V shed 6 bases, J shed 0 bases, and the junction held 5 bases outside the gene matches. Written as DNA, the CDR3 is TGTGCCAGCATCCCAGGGGGACCGAACACCGGGGAGCTGTTTTTT. Its translation is CASIPGGPNTGELFF.

V gene TRBV5-1 combines with J gene TRBJ2-7; D perhaps matches TRBD2 (5 bases). Trimming stripped 5 bases from V and 5 bases from J, with 26 bases between. This CDR3 is built from 17 residues. Germline CDR1 reads SGHRS; CDR2 reads YFSETQ. In DNA form, the CDR3 reads TGCGCCAGCAGGGACTCTTTCACGGGTCCAATTCGGCACGAGCAGTACTTC. It codes for CASRDSFTGPIRHEQYF.

This clone was recorded only once. One end of the junction does not line up with germline, which may come from a read error. The chain links TRBV15 to TRBJ2-7; TRBD2 agrees at 7 bases. From germline, CDR1 is LNHNV and CDR2 YYDKDF (reference sequence). CDR3 length: 13 amino acids. The DNA of the CDR3 is TGTGCCACCAGCAGAGACCTCAGCGGGGCCCTACACTTC. It specifies CATSRDLSGALHF.

The rearrangement links TRBV5-1 to TRBJ2-1, with D perhaps TRBD2 (5 bases). V lost 3 bases and J 10 bases, leaving 11 bases between the germline ends. Germline values: CDR1 SGHRS, CDR2 YFSETQ. The CDR3 consists of 12 residues. In DNA form, the CDR3 reads TGCGCCAGCAGCTCAGGACTGGACGAGCAGTTCTTC. Translation: CASSSGLDEQFF.

The chain carries TRBV15 and TRBJ1-1; 8 nucleotides match TRBD1. The CDR3 consists of 14 residues. The V gene's germline CDR1 is LNHNV and CDR2 YYDKDF (reference sequence). Trimming cost V 3 bases and J 5 bases; bases outside gene matches: 5. The CDR3 loop reads CATSSIRQGTEAFF. The CDR3 DNA is TGTGCCACCAGCAGCATTAGACAGGGGACTGAAGCTTTCTTT.

The chain recombines TRBV4-1 with TRBJ1-2, with a possible D match to TRBD1 (6 bases). Trimming shortened V by 0 bases and J by 4 bases, and 12 bases separated the two germline ends. The CDR3 spans 15 residues. Germline V CDR1 and CDR2: MGHRA, YSYEKL. The CDR3 DNA is TGCGCCAGCAGCCAAGATCGGAGGGGGAGCTATGGCTACACCTTC. Its protein product is CASSQDRRGSYGYTF.

The genes are TRBV28 and TRBJ2-5, with D unresolved. V gave up 2 bases and J gave up 2 bases, with 9 bases separating them. CDR3 length equals 14 residues. CDR1 MDHEN and CDR2 SYDVKM come from the germline V gene. In nucleotides, the CDR3 is TGTGCCAGCAGTTTAACGGCCCTGCAAGAGACCCAGTACTTC. This translates into CASSLTALQETQYF.

About this clone itself: This same CDR3 is encoded by further DNA sequences in the sample. The J gene is TRBJ1-6, the V gene TRBV6-1, with D uncertain. Germline-derived CDR1 and CDR2 are MNHNS and SASEGT. The CDR3 has 11 residues. Trimming cost V 6 bases and J 7 bases, with 4 bases left between them. CDR3 region: CASSGNSPLHF. DNA for the CDR3: TGTGCCAGCAGCGGGAATTCACCCCTCCACTTT.

V gene TRBV15 combines with J gene TRBJ2-6; D uncertain. Germline V gene lookup returns CDR1 LNHNV and CDR2 YYDKDF (reference sequence). The V and J ends lost 5 bases and 0 bases respectively, with 11 bases between them. CDR3 length: 16 amino acids. CDR3 DNA: TGTGCCACCAGCCAACCCGGAAGCTCTGGGGCCAACGTCCTGACTTTC. Translating gives CATSQPGSSGANVLTF.

The chain links TRBV30 to TRBJ2-6, with D possibly being TRBD1 (6 bases). The V gene lost 8 bases and the J gene lost 0 bases, with 14 bases spanning the gap. The CDR3 has 15 amino acids. Per the germline V gene, CDR1 is GTSNPN and CDR2 is SVGIG (reference sequence). The chain's CDR3 is CAGTYGNSGANVLTF. In nucleotides, the CDR3 is TGTGCCGGGACATATGGTAACTCTGGGGCCAACGTCCTGACTTTC.

The chain uses TRBV11-3 and TRBJ2-1; D is ambiguous. CDR1 is SGHNT, CDR2 YENEEA, per germline. The ends were cut back, 5 bases at V and 10 bases at J, with 9 bases in the middle. The CDR3 extends over 11 amino acids. The CDR3 sequence: CASSHGGEQFF. CDR3 DNA sequence: TGTGCCAGCAGCCACGGTGGAGAGCAGTTCTTC.

This chain uses TRBV29-1 with TRBJ2-7; possible D gene TRBD1, 6 bases. Germline loops: CDR1 SQVTM, CDR2 ANQGSEA. This CDR3 has 12 residues. V lost 6 bases and J lost 0, with 9 bases in between. CDR3 DNA sequence: TGCAGCGTGTTGACAGGCTCCTACGAGCAGTACTTC. Amino acid sequence: CSVLTGSYEQYF.

As to this clone: This specimen includes other DNA sequences encoding the same CDR3. The chain recombines TRBV7-2 with TRBJ2-5; 14 positions match TRBD2. There are 14 residues in the CDR3. CDR1 and CDR2 (germline): SGHTA, FQGNSA. Trimming took 10 bases from V and 5 from J; bases not matched to a gene: 6. Here the CDR3 reads CATRLAGGPETQYF. The CDR3 DNA reads TGTGCCACCCGACTAGCGGGAGGGCCCGAGACCCAGTACTTC.

J is TRBJ1-1 and V is TRBV6-8; D gene unclear. The CDR3 sequence is 14 residues long. Between the trimmed V and J ends, which lost 3 bases and 5 bases, there was a span of 13 bases. Germline V lookup: CDR1 MNHGY, CDR2 SAAAGT. The CDR3 sequence is CASSYDGEMTEAFF. The DNA of the CDR3 is TGTGCCAGCAGTTATGATGGGGAAATGACTGAAGCTTTCTTT.

This clone was counted once. The J gene is TRBJ1-1, the V gene TRBV28; TRBD1 might be the D (5 bases). This CDR3 has 14 residues. CDR1 is MDHEN and CDR2 is SYDVKM in the germline V gene. The V end was cut by 4 bases, the J end by 3 bases, with 12 bases between. The CDR3 sequence: CASSWRQIYTEAFF. Here the CDR3 DNA reads TGTGCCAGCAGTTGGAGACAGATTTACACTGAAGCTTTCTTT.

This chain joins TRBV6-5 and TRBJ2-6; D unresolved. Germline V CDR1 and CDR2: MNHEY, SVGAGI. The V end lost 7 bases, the J end lost 2 bases, and 3 bases lay between the germline ends. The length of the CDR3 is 12 residues. The CDR3 coding sequence is TGTGCCAGCATGGCTGGGGCCAACGTCCTGACTTTC. This translates into CASMAGANVLTF.

A remark on this clone: Other nucleotide sequences from this sample produce the same CDR3. The CDR3 nucleotides are TGCGCCAGCAGTGAGTCGAACGGCGGGGGGGCAATCGAGCAGTACTTC. It yields the protein CASSESNGGGAIEQYF. The chain carries TRBV10-1 and TRBJ2-7, with TRBD2 matching over 9 bases. CDR1 and CDR2 (germline): WNHNN, SYGVQD (reference sequence). The CDR3 totals 16 residues. After removal of 0 bases from V and 6 bases from J, the junction contained 9 bases not matched to a gene.

The chain employs TRBV7-9 and TRBJ2-1; TRBD2 matches 10 bases. J lost 4 bases, V lost 6 bases, and 6 bases had no gene match. The CDR3 length is 15 residues. Germline V CDR1 and CDR2: SEHNR, FQNEAQ (reference sequence). CDR3 sequence reads: CASSKGLAEYNEQFF. CDR3 coding DNA: TGTGCCAGCAGTAAAGGACTAGCGGAGTACAATGAGCAGTTCTTC.

The rearrangement links TRBV9 to TRBJ1-6, with D uncertain. In germline, CDR1 is SGDLS, CDR2 YYNGEE. V lost 0 bases and J lost 3, with 7 bases in between. CDR3 length: 15 residues. This CDR3 reads CASSVGSGYNSPLHF. The CDR3 region has the DNA TGTGCCAGCAGCGTAGGATCAGGCTATAATTCACCCCTCCACTTT.

This rearrangement joins TRBV7-8 to TRBJ2-3; 7 nucleotides align to TRBD1. Germline lookup yields CDR1 SGHVS and CDR2 FQNEAQ. V lost 5 bases to trimming and J lost 6 bases; unmatched junction nucleotides: 14. This CDR3 contains 16 residues. CDR3 amino acids: CASSQGTVGMTDTQYF. In nucleotides, the CDR3 is TGTGCCAGCAGCCAAGGGACAGTGGGAATGACGGATACGCAGTATTTT.

This chain links TRBV5-1 with TRBJ2-2, with 7 bases aligning to TRBD1. V was pared by 0 bases and J by 4 bases, with 12 bases of the junction left unmatched. The CDR3 loop spans 18 amino acids. The germline V gene has CDR1 SGHRS and CDR2 YFSETQ. The CDR3 sequence: CASSLGQGVGLITGELFF. The CDR3 DNA is TGCGCCAGCAGCTTGGGGCAGGGGGTTGGATTGATCACCGGGGAGCTGTTTTTT.